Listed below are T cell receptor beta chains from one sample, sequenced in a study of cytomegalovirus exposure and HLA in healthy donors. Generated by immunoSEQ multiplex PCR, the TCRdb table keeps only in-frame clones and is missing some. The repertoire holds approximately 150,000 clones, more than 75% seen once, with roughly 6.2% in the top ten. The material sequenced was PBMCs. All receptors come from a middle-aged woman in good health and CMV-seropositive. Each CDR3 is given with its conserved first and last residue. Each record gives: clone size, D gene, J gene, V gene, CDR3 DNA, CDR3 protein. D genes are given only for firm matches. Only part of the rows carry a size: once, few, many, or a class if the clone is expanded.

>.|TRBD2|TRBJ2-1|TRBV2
TGTGCCAGCAGGAGCGGGGGTTTGAGTAATGAGCAGTTCTTC
CASRSGGLSNEQFF
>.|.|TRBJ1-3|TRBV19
TGTGCCACCTCCCGGGGGGTAGCTGGAAACACCATATATTTT
CATSRGVAGNTIYF
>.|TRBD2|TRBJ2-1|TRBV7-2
TGTGCCAGCAGCGGCGGACTAGCGGTCTCCTACAATGAGCAGTTCTTC
CASSGGLAVSYNEQFF
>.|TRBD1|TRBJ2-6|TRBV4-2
TGTGCCAGTACAGGGGCGGAAAGGGCTGGGGCCAACGTCCTGACTTTC
CASTGAERAGANVLTF
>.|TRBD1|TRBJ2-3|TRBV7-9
TGTGCCAGCAGCACGGGACAGGGGGCCACAGATACGCGGTATTTT
CASSTGQGATDTRYF
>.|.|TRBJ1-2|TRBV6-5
TGTGCCAGCAGTGACGGACTCCCGACGGATGGCTACACCTTC
CASSDGLPTDGYTF
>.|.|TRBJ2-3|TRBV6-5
TGTGCCAGCAGTTACTCTCTCACAGATACGCAGTATTTT
CASSYSLTDTQYF
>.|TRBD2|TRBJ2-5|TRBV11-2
TGTGCCAGCAGCTATAGCGGGAGGGGCGCGGAGACCCAGTACTTC
CASSYSGRGAETQYF
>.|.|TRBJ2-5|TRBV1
TGCACCAGCAGCCAGAGACAGGGAGGAGGGGAGGAAGAGACCCAGTACTTC
CTSSQRQGGGEEETQYF
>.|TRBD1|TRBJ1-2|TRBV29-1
TGCAGCGTTGGACAGGGGATCACTGGCTACACCTTC
CSVGQGITGYTF
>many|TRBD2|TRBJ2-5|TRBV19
TGTGCCAGTAGCCGGACTAGCGGGAGTCTGGAGACCCAGTACTTC
CASSRTSGSLETQYF
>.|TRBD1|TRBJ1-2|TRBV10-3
TGTGCCATCAGTGAAAGACAGGGGACAGCTAACTATGGCTACACCTTC
CAISERQGTANYGYTF
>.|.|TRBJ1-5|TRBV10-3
TGTGCCATAGCGCAGGGTGAGCGACAGCCCCAGCATTTT
CAIAQGERQPQHF
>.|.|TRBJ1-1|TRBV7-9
TGTGCCAGCAGCTTAAGCGCAATGAACACTGAAGCTTTCTTT
CASSLSAMNTEAFF
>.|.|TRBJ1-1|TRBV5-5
TGTGCCAGCAGCCCCCTCTACCAAGAAGCTTTCTTT
CASSPLYQEAFF
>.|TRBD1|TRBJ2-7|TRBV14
TGTGCCAGCAGCCGGACAGGCATCGAGCAGTACTTC
CASSRTGIEQYF
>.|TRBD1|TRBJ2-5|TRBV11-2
TGTGCCAGCAGCTCGACAGGGATACAAGAGACCCAGTACTTC
CASSSTGIQETQYF
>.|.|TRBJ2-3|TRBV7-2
TGTGCCAGCAGCAAGTCCCTAGCGACTACCACAGATACGCAGTATTTT
CASSKSLATTTDTQYF
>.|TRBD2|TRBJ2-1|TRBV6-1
TGTGCCAGCATCCCGGCTAGCGGGCTTGAGCAGTTCTTC
CASIPASGLEQFF
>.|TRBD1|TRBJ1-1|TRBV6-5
TGTGCCAGCAGTTCGGGACAGTCGGAAGCTTTCTTT
CASSSGQSEAFF
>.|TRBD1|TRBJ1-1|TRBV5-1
TGCGCCAGCAGCTGGGGGGACAGGGGAGTTACTGAAGCTTTCTTT
CASSWGDRGVTEAFF
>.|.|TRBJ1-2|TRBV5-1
TGCGCCAGCACCCGGTCCGCTAGCTATGGCTACACCTTC
CASTRSASYGYTF
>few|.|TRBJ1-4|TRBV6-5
TGTGCCAGCAGTAGGGGACACCGGAATGAAAAACTGTTTTTT
CASSRGHRNEKLFF
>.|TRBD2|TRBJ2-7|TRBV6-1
TGTGCCAGCAGTGTTCGACCCCTCCGGCTAGCGGGAGACTACGAGCAGTACTTC
CASSVRPLRLAGDYEQYF
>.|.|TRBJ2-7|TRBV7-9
TGTTCCAGCAGCTCCACGGGACACTCCTACGAGCAGTACTTC
CSSSSTGHSYEQYF
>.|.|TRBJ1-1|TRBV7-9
TGTGCCAGCAGCTTCGGAGCGAGGGAGAACACTGAAGCTTTCTTT
CASSFGARENTEAFF
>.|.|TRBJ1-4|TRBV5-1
TGCGCCAGCAGCGTGAACCCAAGCGAAAAACTGTTTTTT
CASSVNPSEKLFF
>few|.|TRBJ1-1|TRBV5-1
TGCGCCAGCAGCTTCCGGGAAAACACTGAAGCTTTCTTT
CASSFRENTEAFF
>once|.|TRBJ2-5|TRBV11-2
TGTGCCAGCAGTTCCCAACGGGGGGCTCAAGAGACCCAGTACTTC
CASSSQRGAQETQYF
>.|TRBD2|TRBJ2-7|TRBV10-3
TGTGCCATCCAGGAGCGGGAGGGATACGAGCAGTACTTC
CAIQEREGYEQYF
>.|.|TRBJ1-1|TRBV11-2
TGTGCCAGCAGCCGCACCAGGGTTGCGGACACTGAAGCTTTCTTT
CASSRTRVADTEAFF
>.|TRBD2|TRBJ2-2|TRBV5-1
TGCGCCAGCAGCTTGAGGGCCCCGGGACTAGCGGTTACGAACACCGGGGAGCTGTTTTTT
CASSLRAPGLAVTNTGELFF
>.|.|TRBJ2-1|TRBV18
TGTGCCAGCTCACCCAGGGTGGTCTCTTTCGATGAGCAGTTCTTC
CASSPRVVSFDEQFF
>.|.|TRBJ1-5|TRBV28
TGTGCCAGCAGCTACGCCGGGGTTCAGCCCCAGCATTTT
CASSYAGVQPQHF
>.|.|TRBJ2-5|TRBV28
TGTGCCAGCAGTTTGGTGGGCCCGGAGACCCAGTACTTC
CASSLVGPETQYF
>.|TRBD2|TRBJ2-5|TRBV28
TGTGCCAGCACCCCCGGGACGGGAGGGCCGGAGACCCAGTACTTC
CASTPGTGGPETQYF
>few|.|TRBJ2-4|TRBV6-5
TGTGCCAGCAGTTACTCAGGCAGGGGAGCCAAAAACATTCAGTACTTC
CASSYSGRGAKNIQYF
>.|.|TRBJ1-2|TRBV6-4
TGTGCCAGCAGTGACCCTTCCTATGGCTACACCTTC
CASSDPSYGYTF
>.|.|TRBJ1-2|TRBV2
TGTGCCAGCAGTGCGACAGACCTCTATGGCTACACCTTC
CASSATDLYGYTF
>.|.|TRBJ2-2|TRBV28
TGTGCCAGCAGTTTGACAGGATGGACTAGTGCGAACACCGGGGAGCTGTTTTTT
CASSLTGWTSANTGELFF
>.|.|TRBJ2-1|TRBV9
TGTGCCAGCAGCCCGACGTCCGGGGTGTATGGGAATGAGCAGTTCTTC
CASSPTSGVYGNEQFF
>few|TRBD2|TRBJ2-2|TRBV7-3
TGTGCCAGCAGCTTAAAGGGCGGGAGTATCACCGGGGAGCTGTTTTTT
CASSLKGGSITGELFF
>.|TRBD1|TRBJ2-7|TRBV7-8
TGTGCCAGCAGCTTAGCCGGGACAGGGGGGACCTACGAGCAGTACTTC
CASSLAGTGGTYEQYF
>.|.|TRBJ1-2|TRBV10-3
TGTGCCATCAGTGAGTCCGGGTTGGCGGTTAACTATGGCTACACCTTC
CAISESGLAVNYGYTF
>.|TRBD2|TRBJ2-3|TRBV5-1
TGCGCCAGCGAAAGCGGGAGCCCATCAGATACGCAGTATTTT
CASESGSPSDTQYF
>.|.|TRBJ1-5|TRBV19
TGTGCCAGTAGTATTTCATTCCCCGGAGGGGATCAGCCCCAGCATTTT
CASSISFPGGDQPQHF
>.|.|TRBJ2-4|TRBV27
TGTGCCAGCAGTTATGAGGGAGGATTAGCCAAAAACATTCAGTACTTC
CASSYEGGLAKNIQYF
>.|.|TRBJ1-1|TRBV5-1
TGCGCCAGCAGCTTATCCGGGAATTTGAACACTGAAGCTTTCTTT
CASSLSGNLNTEAFF
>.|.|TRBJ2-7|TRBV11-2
TGTGCCAGCACCAAAAGTGGTCTATCTTCCTACGAGCAGTACTTC
CASTKSGLSSYEQYF
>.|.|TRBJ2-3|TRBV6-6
TGTGCCAGCAGTTTCTCGGGGCCTCGCACAGATACGCAGTATTTT
CASSFSGPRTDTQYF